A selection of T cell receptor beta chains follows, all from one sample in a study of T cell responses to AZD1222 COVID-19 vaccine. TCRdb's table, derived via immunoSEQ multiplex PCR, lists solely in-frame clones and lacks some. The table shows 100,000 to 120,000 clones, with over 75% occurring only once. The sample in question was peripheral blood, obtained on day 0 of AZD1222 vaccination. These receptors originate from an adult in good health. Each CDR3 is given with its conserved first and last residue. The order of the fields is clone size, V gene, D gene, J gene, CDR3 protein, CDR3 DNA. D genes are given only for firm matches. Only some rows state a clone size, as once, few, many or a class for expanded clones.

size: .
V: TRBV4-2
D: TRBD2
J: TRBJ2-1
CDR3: CASSQEGWGSGAPNEQFF
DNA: TGTGCCAGCAGCCAAGAAGGCTGGGGTAGCGGGGCACCCAATGAGCAGTTCTTC

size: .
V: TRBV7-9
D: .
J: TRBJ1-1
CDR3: CASSLGRDIGAAEAFF
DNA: TGTGCCAGCAGCTTAGGAAGGGACATAGGAGCAGCTGAAGCTTTCTTT

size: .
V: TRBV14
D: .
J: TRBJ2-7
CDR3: CASSRQTGVYEQYF
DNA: TGTGCCAGCAGCCGACAGACAGGAGTCTACGAGCAGTACTTC

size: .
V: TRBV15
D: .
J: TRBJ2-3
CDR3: CATSPTGGTDTQYF
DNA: TGTGCCACCAGCCCTACGGGGGGCACAGATACGCAGTATTTT

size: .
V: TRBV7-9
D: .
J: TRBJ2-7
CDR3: CASLPRGGLTYEQYF
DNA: TGTGCCAGCCTCCCGAGGGGGGGACTCACCTACGAGCAGTACTTC

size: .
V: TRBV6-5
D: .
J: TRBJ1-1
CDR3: CASKGPLDSLKAFF
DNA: TGTGCCAGCAAGGGGCCCCTGGACAGTTTGAAAGCTTTCTTT

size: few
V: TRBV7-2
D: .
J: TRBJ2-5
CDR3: CASSLVTGQETQYF
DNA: TGTGCCAGCAGCTTAGTCACAGGCCAAGAGACCCAGTACTTC

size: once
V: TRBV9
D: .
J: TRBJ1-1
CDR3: CASNREGSNTEAFF
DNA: TGTGCCAGCAACAGGGAGGGTTCGAACACTGAAGCTTTCTTT

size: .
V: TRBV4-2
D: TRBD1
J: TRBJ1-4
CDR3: CASSQDKGTGNEKLFF
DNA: TGTGCCAGCAGCCAAGATAAGGGGACAGGTAATGAAAAACTGTTTTTT

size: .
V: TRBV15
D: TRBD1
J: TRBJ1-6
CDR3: CATSDPGQARGSPLHF
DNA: TGTGCCACCAGCGACCCAGGACAGGCCCGGGGTTCACCCCTCCACTTT

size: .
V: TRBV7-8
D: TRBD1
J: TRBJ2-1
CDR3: CASSRRDRDYNEQFF
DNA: TGTGCCAGCAGCCGCCGGGACAGGGACTACAATGAGCAGTTCTTC

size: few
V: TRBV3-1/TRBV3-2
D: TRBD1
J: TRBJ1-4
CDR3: CASSLGQGEKLFF
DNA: TGTGCCAGCAGCCTGGGACAGGGGGAAAAACTGTTTTTT

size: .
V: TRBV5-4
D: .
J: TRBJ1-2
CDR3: CASSFQGHYNYGYTF
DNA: TGTGCCAGCAGCTTTCAAGGGCATTATAACTATGGCTACACCTTC

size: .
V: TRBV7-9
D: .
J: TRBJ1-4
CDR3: CASSPRTRNEKLFF
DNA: TGTGCCAGCAGCCCCAGGACAAGGAATGAAAAACTGTTTTTT

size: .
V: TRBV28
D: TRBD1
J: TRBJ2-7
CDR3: CASNPGQGYEQYF
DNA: TGTGCCAGCAACCCGGGACAGGGCTACGAGCAGTACTTC

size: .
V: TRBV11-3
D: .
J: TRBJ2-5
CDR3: CASKGPKETQYF
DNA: TGTGCCAGCAAGGGTCCAAAAGAGACCCAGTACTTC

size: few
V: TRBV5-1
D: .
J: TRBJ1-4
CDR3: CASSLRGTANEKLFF
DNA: TGCGCCAGCAGTTTGAGGGGGACGGCTAATGAAAAACTGTTTTTT

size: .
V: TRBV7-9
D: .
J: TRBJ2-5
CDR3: CASSPGARGETQYF
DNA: TGTGCCAGCAGCCCAGGGGCTAGGGGGGAGACCCAGTACTTC

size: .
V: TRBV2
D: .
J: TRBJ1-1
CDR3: CASSGQPNTEAFF
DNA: TGTGCCAGCTCGGGACAACCCAACACTGAAGCTTTCTTT

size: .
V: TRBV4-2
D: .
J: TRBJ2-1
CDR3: CASSSSLSGDEQFF
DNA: TGTGCCAGCAGCAGTAGTCTCTCGGGAGATGAGCAGTTCTTC

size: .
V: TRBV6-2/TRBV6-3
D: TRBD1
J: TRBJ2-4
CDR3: CASSYSSGGEAKNIQYF
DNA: TGTGCCAGCAGTTACTCGTCAGGGGGCGAAGCCAAAAACATTCAGTACTTC

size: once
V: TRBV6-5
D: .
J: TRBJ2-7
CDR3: CASKPTGIYEQYF
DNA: TGTGCCAGCAAACCAACAGGGATCTACGAGCAGTACTTC

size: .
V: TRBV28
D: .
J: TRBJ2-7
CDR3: CASSLGASSYEQYF
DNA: TGTGCCAGCAGTTTAGGGGCTAGCTCCTACGAGCAGTACTTC

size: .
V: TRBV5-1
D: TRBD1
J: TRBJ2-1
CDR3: CASKEDRGYNEQFF
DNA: TGCGCCAGCAAGGAGGACAGGGGCTACAATGAGCAGTTCTTC

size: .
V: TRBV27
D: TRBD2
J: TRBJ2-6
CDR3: CASSSRPGLGSGANVLTF
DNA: TGTGCCAGCAGTTCCCGACCTGGACTAGGCTCTGGGGCCAACGTCCTGACTTTC

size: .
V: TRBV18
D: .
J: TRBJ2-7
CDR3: CASSPRTPDEQYF
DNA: TGTGCCAGCTCACCCCGAACTCCGGACGAGCAGTACTTC

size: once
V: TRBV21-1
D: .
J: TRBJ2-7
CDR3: CASSKESREGSYEQYF
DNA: TGTGCCAGCAGCAAAGAAAGCCGGGAGGGCTCCTACGAGCAGTACTTC

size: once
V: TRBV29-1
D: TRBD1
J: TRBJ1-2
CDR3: CSVEPNTFDRDYGYTF
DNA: TGCAGCGTTGAGCCCAATACCTTCGACAGGGACTATGGCTACACCTTC

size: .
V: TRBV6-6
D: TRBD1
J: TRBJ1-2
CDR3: CASRGGQGDRGYTF
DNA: TGTGCCAGCAGAGGGGGACAGGGGGATCGAGGCTACACCTTC

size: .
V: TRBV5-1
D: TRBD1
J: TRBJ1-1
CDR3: CASSSTGVGVNTEAFF
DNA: TGCGCCAGCAGCTCCACAGGGGTCGGGGTGAACACTGAAGCTTTCTTT

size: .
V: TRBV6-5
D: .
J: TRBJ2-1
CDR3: CASRPDYNEQFF
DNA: TGTGCCAGCAGGCCGGACTACAATGAGCAGTTCTTC

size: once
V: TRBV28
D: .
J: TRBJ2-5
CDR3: CASSLTMYQETQYF
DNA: TGTGCCAGCAGTTTAACTATGTACCAAGAGACCCAGTACTTC

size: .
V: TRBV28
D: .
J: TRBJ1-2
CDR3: CASSLPTARISYGYTF
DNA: TGTGCCAGCAGTTTACCCACGGCCCGGATCTCCTATGGCTACACCTTC

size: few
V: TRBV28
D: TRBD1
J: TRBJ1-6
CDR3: CASSPGGTANSPLHF
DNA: TGTGCCAGCAGTCCCGGGGGGACAGCTAATTCACCCCTCCACTTT

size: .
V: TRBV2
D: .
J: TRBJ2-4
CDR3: CASRAGTPKNIQYF
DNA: TGTGCCAGCAGGGCAGGGACCCCCAAAAACATTCAGTACTTC

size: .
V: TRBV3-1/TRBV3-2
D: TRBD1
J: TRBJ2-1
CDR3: CASSQGGGAMWNEQFF
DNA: TGTGCCAGCAGCCAAGGAGGGGGCGCAATGTGGAATGAGCAGTTCTTC

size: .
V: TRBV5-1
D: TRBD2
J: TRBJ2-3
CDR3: CASTWGGPTDTQYF
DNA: TGCGCCAGCACCTGGGGGGGTCCCACAGATACGCAGTATTTT

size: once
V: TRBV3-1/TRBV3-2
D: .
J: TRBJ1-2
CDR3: CASRRGSGGYTF
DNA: TGTGCCAGCAGGAGGGGATCAGGGGGCTACACCTTC

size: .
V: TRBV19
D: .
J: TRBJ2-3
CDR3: CASSIGTSRATDTQYF
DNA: TGTGCCAGTAGTATCGGGACTTCTCGAGCTACAGATACGCAGTATTTT

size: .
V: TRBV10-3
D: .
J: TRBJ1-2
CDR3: CAISALVGTQRGYTF
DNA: TGTGCCATCAGTGCCTTAGTAGGCACCCAGCGTGGCTACACCTTC

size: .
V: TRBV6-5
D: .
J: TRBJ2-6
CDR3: CASSPPNSGANVLTF
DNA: TGTGCCAGCAGCCCCCCGAACTCTGGGGCCAACGTCCTGACTTTC

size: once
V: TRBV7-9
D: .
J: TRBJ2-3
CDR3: CASSPGQRGGGTQYF
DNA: TGTGCCAGCAGCCCAGGACAGCGAGGGGGTGGTACGCAGTATTTT

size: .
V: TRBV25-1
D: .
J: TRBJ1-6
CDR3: CASSELGSPLHF
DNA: TGTGCCAGCAGTGAATTAGGGTCGCCCCTCCACTTT

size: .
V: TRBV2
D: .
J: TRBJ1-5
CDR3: CASSDGVNSNQPQHF
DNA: TGTGCCAGCAGTGACGGGGTAAATAGCAATCAGCCCCAGCATTTT

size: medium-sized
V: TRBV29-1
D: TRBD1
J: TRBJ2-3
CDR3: CSVDTSKGARSTDTQYF
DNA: TGCAGCGTTGATACCTCGAAGGGGGCCAGGAGTACAGATACGCAGTATTTT

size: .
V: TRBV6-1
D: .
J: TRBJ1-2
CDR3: CASSERGGSYGYTF
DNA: TGTGCCAGCAGTGAAAGGGGGGGTAGTTATGGCTACACCTTC

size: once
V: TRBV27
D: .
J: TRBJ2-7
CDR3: CASSQLGYEQYF
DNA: TGTGCCAGCAGCCAGCTAGGGTACGAGCAGTACTTC

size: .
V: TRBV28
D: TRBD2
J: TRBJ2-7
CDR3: CASPLSGGSLSYEQYF
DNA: TGTGCCAGCCCCCTTTCGGGAGGTTCCCTCTCCTACGAGCAGTACTTC

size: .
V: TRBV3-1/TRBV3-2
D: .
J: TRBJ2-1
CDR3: CASSPPQFF
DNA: TGTGCCAGCAGCCCCCCGCAGTTCTTC

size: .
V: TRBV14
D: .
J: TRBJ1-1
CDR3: CASSQALQVGAFF
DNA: TGTGCCAGCAGCCAAGCTCTCCAGGTAGGAGCTTTCTTT

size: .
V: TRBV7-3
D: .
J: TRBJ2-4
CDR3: CASSLGLGNIQYF
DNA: TGTGCCAGCAGCTTAGGGCTGGGGAACATTCAGTACTTC

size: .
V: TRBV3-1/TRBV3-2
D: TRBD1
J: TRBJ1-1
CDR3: CASSQTGTGVNTEAFF
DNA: TGTGCCAGCAGCCAGACCGGGACAGGGGTGAACACTGAAGCTTTCTTT